This T cell receptor beta chain appears in the sequencing data of a study of shared clonotypes between healthy human individuals. Study outcomes and limitations: It was the non-shared clonotypes that had lower generation probabilities than clonotypes shared by all four donors.

A remark on this clone: The antigen remains undetermined.

The CDR3 totals 14 residues. Germline CDR1 and CDR2: MNHEY and SMNVEV (reference sequence). V lost 8 bases to trimming and J lost 0 bases, with 10 bases between them. Assay used: immunoSEQ multiplex PCR; TCRdb lists only in-frame clones, some missing. The table has about a million clones, 70% to 85% seen once; the top ten hold almost 0.9%. This sequence was found in a man between 18 and 29 years old in good health. Some clones in this sample may be carry-over from other donors' samples. The chain combines TRBV27 with TRBJ1-4; D ambiguous. The sample consisted of memory CD4+ T cells from PBMCs. Subset defined: CD45RA-negative fraction. The CDR3 DNA reads TGTGCCAGCCAAGGGAGCGCAACTAATGAAAAACTGTTTTTT. Amino acid sequence: CASQGSATNEKLFF.